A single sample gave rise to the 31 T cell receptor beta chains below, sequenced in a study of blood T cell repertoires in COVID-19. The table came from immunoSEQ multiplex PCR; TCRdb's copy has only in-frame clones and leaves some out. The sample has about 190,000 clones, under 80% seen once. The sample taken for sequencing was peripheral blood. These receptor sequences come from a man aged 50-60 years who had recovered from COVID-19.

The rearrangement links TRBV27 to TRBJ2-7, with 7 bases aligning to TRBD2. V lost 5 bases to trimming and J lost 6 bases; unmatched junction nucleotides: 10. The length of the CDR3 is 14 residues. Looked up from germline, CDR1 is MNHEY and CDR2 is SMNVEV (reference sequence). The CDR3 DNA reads TGTGCCAGCAGTGCACTTGCGGGAGTACGCGAGCAGTACTTC. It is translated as CASSALAGVREQYF.

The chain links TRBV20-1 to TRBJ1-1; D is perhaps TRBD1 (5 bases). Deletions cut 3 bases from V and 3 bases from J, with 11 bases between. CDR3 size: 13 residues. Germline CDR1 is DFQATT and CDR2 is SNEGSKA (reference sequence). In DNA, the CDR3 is TGCAGTGCTAGTTTCAGGGCTGACACTGAAGCTTTCTTT. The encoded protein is CSASFRADTEAFF.

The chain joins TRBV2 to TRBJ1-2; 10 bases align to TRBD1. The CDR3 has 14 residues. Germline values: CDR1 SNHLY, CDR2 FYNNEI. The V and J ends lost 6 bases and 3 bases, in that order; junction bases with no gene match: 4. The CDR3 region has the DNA TGTGCCAGCAGCCCCGGGACAGGGGACTATGGCTACACCTTC. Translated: CASSPGTGDYGYTF. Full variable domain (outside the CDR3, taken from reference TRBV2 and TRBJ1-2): EPEVTQTPSHQVTQMGQEVILRCVPISNHLYFYWYRQILGQKVEFLVSFYNNEISEKSEIFDDQFSVERPDGSNFTLKIRSTKLEDSAMYFCASSPGTGDYGYTFGSGTRLTVV.

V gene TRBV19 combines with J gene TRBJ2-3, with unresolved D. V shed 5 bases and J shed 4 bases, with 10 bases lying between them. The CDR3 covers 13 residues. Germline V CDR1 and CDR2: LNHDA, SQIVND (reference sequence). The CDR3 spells CASSARRADTQYF. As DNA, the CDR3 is TGTGCCAGTAGTGCCCGACGGGCAGATACGCAGTATTTT.

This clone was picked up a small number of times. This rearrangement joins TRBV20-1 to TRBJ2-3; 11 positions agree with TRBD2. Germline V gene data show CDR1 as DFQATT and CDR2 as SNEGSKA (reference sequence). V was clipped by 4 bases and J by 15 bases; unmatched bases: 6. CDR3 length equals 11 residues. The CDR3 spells CSANKGTSGYF. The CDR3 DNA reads TGCAGTGCTAATAAAGGGACTAGCGGATATTTT.

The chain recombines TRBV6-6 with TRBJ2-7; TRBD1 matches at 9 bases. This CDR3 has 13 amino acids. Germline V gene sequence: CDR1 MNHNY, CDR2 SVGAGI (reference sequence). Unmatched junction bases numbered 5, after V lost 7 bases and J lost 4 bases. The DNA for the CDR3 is TGTGCCAGCAATCCCGGGACAGGGTACGAGCAGTACTTC. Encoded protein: CASNPGTGYEQYF.

CDR3 nucleotide sequence: TGTGCCAGCAGCCCCGACGAATTAAGAGGGGACAGGGGTCGAGAGCAGTTCTTC. Protein sequence: CASSPDELRGDRGREQFF. The rearrangement links TRBV4-2 to TRBJ2-1; 10 positions agree with TRBD1. From germline, CDR1 is LGHNA and CDR2 YNFKEQ. CDR3 length equals 18 residues. The V and J ends lost 4 bases and 10 bases, in that order; junction bases with no gene match: 19.

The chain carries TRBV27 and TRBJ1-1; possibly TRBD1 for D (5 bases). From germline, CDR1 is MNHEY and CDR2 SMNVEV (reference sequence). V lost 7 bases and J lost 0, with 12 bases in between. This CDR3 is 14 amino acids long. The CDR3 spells CASTRGGMNTEAFF. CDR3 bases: TGTGCCAGCACCCGGGGGGGGATGAACACTGAAGCTTTCTTT.

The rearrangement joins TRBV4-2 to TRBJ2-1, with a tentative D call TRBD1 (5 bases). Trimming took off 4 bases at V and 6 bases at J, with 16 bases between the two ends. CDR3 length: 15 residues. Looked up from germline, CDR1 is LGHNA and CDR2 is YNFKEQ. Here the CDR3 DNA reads TGTGCCAGCAGCCGTGTCCTCGACAGCCCCAATGAGCAGTTCTTC. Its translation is CASSRVLDSPNEQFF.

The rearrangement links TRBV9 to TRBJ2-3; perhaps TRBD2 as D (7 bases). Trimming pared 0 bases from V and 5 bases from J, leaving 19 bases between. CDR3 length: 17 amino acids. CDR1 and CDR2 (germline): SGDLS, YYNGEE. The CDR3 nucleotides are TGTGCCAGCAGCGTAGAAGTAGGGGGAGGGCCGGGAGATACGCAGTATTTT. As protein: CASSVEVGGGPGDTQYF.

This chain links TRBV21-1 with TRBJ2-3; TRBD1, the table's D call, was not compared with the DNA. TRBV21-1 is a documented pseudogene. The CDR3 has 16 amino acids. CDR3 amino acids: CASTVNQGFCTDTQYF. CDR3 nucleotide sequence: TGTGCCAGCACCGTTAATCAGGGGTTCTGCACAGATACGCAGTATTTT.

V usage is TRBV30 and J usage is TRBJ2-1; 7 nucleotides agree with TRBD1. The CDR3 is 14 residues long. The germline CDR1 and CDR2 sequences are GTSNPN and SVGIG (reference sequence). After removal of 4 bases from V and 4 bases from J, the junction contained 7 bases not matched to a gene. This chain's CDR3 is CAWTTGTAYNEQFF. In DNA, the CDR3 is TGTGCCTGGACCACCGGGACAGCGTACAATGAGCAGTTCTTC.

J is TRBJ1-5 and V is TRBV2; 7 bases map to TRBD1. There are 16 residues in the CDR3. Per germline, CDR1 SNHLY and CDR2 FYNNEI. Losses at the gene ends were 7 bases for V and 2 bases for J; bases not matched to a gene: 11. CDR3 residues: CASTTDRASGNQPQHF. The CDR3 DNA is TGTGCCAGCACCACTGACAGGGCTTCGGGCAATCAGCCCCAGCATTTT.

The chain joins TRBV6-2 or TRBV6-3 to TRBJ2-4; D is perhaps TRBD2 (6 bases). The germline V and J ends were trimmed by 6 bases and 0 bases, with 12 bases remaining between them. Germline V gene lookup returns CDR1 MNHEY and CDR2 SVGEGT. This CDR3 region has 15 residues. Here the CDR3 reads CASSPWGVAKNIQYF. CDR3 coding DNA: TGTGCCAGCAGCCCCTGGGGGGTAGCCAAAAACATTCAGTACTTC.

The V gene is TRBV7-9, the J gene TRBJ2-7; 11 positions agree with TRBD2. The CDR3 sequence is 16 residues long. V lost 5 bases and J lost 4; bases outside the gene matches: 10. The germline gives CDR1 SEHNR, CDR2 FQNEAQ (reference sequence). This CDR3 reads CASSATSGTFWYEQYF. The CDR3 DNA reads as TGTGCCAGCAGCGCGACTAGCGGGACCTTCTGGTACGAGCAGTACTTC. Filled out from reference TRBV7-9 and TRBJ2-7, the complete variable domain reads DTGVSQNPRHKITKRGQNVTFRCDPISEHNRLYWYRQTLGQGPEFLTYFQNEAQLEKSRLLSDRFSAERPKGSFSTLEIQRTEQGDSAMYLCASSATSGTFWYEQYFGPGTRLTVT.

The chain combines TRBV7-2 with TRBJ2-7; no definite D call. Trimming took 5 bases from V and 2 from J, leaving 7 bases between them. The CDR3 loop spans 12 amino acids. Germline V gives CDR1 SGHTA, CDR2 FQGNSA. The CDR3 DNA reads TGTGCCAGCAGCCCACCTACCTACGAGCAGTACTTC. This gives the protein CASSPPTYEQYF. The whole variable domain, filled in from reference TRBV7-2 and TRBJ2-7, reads GAGVSQSPSNKVTEKGKDVELRCDPISGHTALYWYRQSLGQGLEFLIYFQGNSAPDKSGLPSDRFSAERTGGSVSTLTIQRTQQEDSAVYLCASSPPTYEQYFGPGTRLTVT.

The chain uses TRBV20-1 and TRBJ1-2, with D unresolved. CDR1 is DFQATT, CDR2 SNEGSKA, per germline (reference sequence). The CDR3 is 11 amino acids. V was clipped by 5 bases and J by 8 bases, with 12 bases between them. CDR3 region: CSAYSPPGYTF. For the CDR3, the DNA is TGCAGTGCTTATAGTCCCCCCGGCTACACCTTC.

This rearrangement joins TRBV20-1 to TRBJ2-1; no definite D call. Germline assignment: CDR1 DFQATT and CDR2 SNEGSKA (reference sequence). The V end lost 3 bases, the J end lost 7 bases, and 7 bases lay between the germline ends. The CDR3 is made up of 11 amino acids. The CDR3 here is CSASVENEQFF. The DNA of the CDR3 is TGCAGTGCTAGTGTAGAGAATGAGCAGTTCTTC.

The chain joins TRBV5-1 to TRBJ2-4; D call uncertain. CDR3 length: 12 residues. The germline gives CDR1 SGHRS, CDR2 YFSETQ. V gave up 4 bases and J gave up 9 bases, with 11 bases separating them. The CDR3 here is CASSELGSIQYF. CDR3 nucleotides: TGCGCCAGCAGCGAGTTGGGCAGCATTCAGTACTTC.

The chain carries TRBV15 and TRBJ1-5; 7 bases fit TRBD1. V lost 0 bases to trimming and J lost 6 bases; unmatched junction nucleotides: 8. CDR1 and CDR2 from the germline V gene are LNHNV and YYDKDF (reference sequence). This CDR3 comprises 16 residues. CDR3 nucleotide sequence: TGTGCCACCAGCAGAGACACAGGGGTCTCAGGTCAGCCCCAGCATTTT. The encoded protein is CATSRDTGVSGQPQHF.

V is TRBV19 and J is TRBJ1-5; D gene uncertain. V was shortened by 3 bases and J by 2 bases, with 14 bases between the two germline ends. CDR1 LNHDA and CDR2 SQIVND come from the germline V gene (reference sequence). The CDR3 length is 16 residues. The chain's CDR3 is CASSIRRQVGNQPQHF. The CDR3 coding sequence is TGTGCCAGTAGTATCCGCCGGCAGGTAGGCAATCAGCCCCAGCATTTT. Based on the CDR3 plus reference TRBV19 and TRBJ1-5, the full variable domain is DGGITQSPKYLFRKEGQNVTLSCEQNLNHDAMYWYRQDPGQGLRLIYYSQIVNDFQKGDIAEGYSVSREKKESFPLTVTSAQKNPTAFYLCASSIRRQVGNQPQHFGDGTRLSIL.

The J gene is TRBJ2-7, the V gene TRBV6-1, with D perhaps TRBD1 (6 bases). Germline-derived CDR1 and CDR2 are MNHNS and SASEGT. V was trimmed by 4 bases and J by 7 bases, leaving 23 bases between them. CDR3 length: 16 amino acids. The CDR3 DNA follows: TGTGCCAGCAGTGCCCACCTTCGGGGACAATTCAGAGAGCAGTACTTC. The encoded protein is CASSAHLRGQFREQYF.

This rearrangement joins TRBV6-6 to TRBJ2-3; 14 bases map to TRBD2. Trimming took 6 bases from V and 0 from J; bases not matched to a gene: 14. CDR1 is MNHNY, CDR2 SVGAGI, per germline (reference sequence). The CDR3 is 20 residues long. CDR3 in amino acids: CASSYMRLAGGALSTDTQYF. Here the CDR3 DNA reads TGTGCCAGCAGCTATATGCGACTAGCGGGAGGGGCGCTTAGCACAGATACGCAGTATTTT.

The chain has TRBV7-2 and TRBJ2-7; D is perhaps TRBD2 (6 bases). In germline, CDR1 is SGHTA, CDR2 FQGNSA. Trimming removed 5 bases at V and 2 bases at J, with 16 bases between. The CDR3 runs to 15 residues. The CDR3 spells CASSPHGGKAYEQYF. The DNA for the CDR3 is TGTGCCAGCAGCCCCCACGGGGGAAAGGCCTACGAGCAGTACTTC. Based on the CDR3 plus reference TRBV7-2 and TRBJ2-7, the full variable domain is GAGVSQSPSNKVTEKGKDVELRCDPISGHTALYWYRQSLGQGLEFLIYFQGNSAPDKSGLPSDRFSAERTGGSVSTLTIQRTQQEDSAVYLCASSPHGGKAYEQYFGPGTRLTVT.

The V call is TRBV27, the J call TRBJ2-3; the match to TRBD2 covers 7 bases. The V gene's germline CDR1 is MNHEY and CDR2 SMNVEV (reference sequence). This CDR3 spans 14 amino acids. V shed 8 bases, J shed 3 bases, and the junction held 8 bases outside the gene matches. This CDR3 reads CASASGGGTDTQYF. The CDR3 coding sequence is TGTGCCAGCGCCTCGGGGGGTGGGACAGATACGCAGTATTTT.

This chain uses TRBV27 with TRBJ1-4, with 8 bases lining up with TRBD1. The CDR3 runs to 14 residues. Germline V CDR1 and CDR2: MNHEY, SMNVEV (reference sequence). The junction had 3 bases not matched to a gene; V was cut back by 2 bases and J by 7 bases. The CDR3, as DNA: TGTGCCAGCAGTTTAGCAGGGGGCCCTGAAAAACTGTTTTTT. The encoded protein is CASSLAGGPEKLFF.

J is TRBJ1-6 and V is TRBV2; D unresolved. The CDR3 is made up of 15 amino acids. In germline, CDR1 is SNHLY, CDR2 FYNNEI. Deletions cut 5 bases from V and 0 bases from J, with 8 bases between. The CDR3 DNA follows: TGTGCCAGCAGTAGAGATAGCTCCTATAATTCACCCCTCCACTTT. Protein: CASSRDSSYNSPLHF.

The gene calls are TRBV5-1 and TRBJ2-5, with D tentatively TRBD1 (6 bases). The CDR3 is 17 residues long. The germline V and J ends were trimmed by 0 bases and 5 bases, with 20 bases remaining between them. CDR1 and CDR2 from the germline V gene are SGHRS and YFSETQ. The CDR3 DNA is TGCGCCAGCAGCTTGGACCCAGGGAAGGGGGTGAGCGAGACCCAGTACTTC. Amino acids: CASSLDPGKGVSETQYF. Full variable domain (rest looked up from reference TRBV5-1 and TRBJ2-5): KAGVTQTPRYLIKTRGQQVTLSCSPISGHRSVSWYQQTPGQGLQFLFEYFSETQRNKGNFPGRFSGRQFSNSRSEMNVSTLELGDSALYLCASSLDPGKGVSETQYFGPGTRLLVL.

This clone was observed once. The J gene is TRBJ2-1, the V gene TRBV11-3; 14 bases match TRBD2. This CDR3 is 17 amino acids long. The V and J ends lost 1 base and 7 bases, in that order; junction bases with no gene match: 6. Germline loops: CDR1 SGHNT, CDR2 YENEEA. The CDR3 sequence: CASSLAGTSGSRNEQFF. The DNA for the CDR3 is TGTGCCAGCAGCTTAGCCGGGACTAGCGGGAGTAGGAATGAGCAGTTCTTC.

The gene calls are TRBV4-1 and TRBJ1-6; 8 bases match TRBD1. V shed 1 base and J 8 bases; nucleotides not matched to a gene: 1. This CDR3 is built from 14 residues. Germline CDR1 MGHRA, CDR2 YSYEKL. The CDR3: CASSQGDRYSPLHF. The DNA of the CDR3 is TGCGCCAGCAGCCAAGGGGACAGGTATTCACCCCTCCACTTT.

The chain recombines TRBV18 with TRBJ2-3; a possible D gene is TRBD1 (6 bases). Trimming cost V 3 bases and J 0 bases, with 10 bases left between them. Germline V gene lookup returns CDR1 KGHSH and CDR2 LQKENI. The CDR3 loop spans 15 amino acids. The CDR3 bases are TGTGCCAGCTCACCCAACAGGGCAAGCACAGATACGCAGTATTTT. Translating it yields CASSPNRASTDTQYF.